The present entry profiles one T cell receptor beta chain with its context. The antigen is undetermined. The data originate from a study of post-analysis software for immune sequencing data. Prepared TCR beta cDNA libraries contained unique molecular identifiers. From approximately 0.95 to 9.8 million T cells, roughly 530,000 cDNA molecules were obtained. TCRdb re-analysed the PCR reads in MiXCR, keeping a single row per CDR3 protein. The table records a few hundred thousand distinct CDR3 sequences, approximately 31% of them present only once. With V trimmed by 4 bases and J by 3 bases, 11 bases remained unmatched. The CDR3 is made up of 17 amino acids. Germline loops: CDR1 SGHDT, CDR2 YYEEEE. Findings and caveats of the study: In patients, about 5 TRBV segments were more frequent than in controls, with TRBV5-6, TRBV5-1 and TRBV20-1 among them. F measure grouped same-batch samples tightly together. Relative to controls, patients with multiple sclerosis showed significantly lower normalized Chao1 diversity.

This clonotype was obtained from a girl aged 2-17 years with multiple sclerosis. The sample consisted of blood. The rearrangement uses TRBV5-6 and TRBJ2-3; 10 bases map to TRBD2. The CDR3 sequence: CASSPDGELAGTDTQYF. In nucleotides, the CDR3 is TGTGCCAGCAGCCCGGATGGTGAACTAGCGGGGACAGATACGCAGTATTTT.